This T cell receptor beta chain came from a study of regulatory T cells in long-lasting Graves disease. This clonotype has more than one count but fewer than ten. Deletions cut 9 bases from V and 2 bases from J, with 14 bases between. Germline CDR1 reads KGHSH; CDR2 reads LQKENI. CDR3 length: 14 amino acids. This sample's time point: newly diagnosed GD, antithyroid drugs for less than 3 months. The TCR library was made from RNA that had been extracted from PBMCs in TRIzol. Arm-PCR of CDR3 regions with iRepertoire HTBI primers generated TCR beta libraries. Via MiXCR, TCRdb re-called the multiplex PCR reads, giving one row per CDR3 protein. The sample consists of 520,000 or so distinct CDR3 sequences, more than 10% of them appearing once. The sample was also reused in another study, on T cells in Graves' hyperthyroidism and ophthalmopathy.

Sequences were derived from peripheral blood mononuclear cells (PBMCs), sampled at new diagnosis, from a patient treated with antithyroid drugs. The chain links TRBV18 to TRBJ2-4; D unclear. The receptor was derived from a woman in her twenties or thirties with Graves disease. DNA of the CDR3: TGTGCCAGTCGAGAGGCCAGAACCAAAAACATTCAGTACTTC. Translated, it gives CASREARTKNIQYF.